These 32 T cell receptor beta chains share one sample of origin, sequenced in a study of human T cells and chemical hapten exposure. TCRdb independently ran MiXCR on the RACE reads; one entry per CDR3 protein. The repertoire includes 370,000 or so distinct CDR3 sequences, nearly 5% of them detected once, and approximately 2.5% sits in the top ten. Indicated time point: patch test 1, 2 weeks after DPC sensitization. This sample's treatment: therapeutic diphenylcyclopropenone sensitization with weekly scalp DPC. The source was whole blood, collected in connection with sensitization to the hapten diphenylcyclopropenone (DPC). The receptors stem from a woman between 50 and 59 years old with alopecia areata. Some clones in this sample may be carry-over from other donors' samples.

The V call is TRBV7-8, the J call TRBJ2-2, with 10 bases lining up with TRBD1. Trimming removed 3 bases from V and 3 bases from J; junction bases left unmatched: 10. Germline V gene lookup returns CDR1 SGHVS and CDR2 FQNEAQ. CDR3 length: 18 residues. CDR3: CASSLKLTGGGYTGELFF. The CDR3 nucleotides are TGTGCCAGCAGCTTGAAACTGACAGGGGGCGGGTACACCGGGGAGCTGTTTTTT.

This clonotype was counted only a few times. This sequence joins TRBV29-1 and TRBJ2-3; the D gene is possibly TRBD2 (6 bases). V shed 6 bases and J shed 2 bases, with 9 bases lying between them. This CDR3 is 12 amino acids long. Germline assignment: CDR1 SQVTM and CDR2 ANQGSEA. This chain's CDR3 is CSVGTFTDTQYF. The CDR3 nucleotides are TGCAGCGTAGGGACTTTCACAGATACGCAGTATTTT.

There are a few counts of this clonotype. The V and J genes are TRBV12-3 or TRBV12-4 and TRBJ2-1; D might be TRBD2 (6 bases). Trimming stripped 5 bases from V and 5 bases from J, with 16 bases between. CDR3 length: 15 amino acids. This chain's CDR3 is CASSPQRAGNNEQFF. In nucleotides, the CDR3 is TGTGCCAGCAGTCCCCAGCGGGCGGGGAACAATGAGCAGTTCTTC.

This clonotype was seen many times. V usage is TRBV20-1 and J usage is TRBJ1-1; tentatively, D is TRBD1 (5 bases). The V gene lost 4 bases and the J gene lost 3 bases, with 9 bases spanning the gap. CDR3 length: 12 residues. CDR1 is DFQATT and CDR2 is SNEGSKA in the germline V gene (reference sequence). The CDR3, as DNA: TGCAGTGCTAATCTGGGGGACACTGAAGCTTTCTTT. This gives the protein CSANLGDTEAFF.

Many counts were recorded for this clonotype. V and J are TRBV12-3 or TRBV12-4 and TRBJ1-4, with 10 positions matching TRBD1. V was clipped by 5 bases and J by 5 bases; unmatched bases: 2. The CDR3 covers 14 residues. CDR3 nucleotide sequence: TGTGCCAGCAGTGAGGGACAGGGGAATGAAAAACTGTTTTTT. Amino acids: CASSEGQGNEKLFF.

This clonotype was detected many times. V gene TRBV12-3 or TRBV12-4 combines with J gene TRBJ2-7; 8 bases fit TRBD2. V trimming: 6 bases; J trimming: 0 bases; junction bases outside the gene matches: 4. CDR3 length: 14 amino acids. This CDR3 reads CASSRSGTSYEQYF. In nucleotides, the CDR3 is TGTGCCAGCAGCCGTAGCGGGACCTCCTACGAGCAGTACTTC.

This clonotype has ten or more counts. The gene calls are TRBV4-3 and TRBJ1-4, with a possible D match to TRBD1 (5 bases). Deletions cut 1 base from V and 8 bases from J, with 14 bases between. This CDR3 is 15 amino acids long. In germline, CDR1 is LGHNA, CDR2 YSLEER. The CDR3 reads CASSQGTGAAEKLFF. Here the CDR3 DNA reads TGCGCCAGCAGCCAAGGTACAGGCGCCGCAGAAAAACTGTTTTTT.

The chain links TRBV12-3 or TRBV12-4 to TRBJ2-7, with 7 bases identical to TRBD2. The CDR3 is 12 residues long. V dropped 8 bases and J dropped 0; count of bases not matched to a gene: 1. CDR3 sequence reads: CASGRASYEQYF. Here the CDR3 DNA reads TGTGCCAGCGGGAGGGCCTCCTACGAGCAGTACTTC.

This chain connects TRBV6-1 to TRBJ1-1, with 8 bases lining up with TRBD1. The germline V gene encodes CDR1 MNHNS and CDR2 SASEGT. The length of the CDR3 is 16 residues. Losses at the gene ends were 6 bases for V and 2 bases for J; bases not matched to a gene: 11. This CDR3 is CASRFPGGSGNTEAFF. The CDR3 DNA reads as TGTGCCAGCAGGTTCCCAGGGGGCAGTGGAAACACTGAAGCTTTCTTT.

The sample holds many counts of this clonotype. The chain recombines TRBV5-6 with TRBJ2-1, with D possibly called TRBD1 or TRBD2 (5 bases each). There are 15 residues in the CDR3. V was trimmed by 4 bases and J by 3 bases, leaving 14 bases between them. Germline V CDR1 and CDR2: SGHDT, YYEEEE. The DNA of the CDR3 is TGTGCCAGCAGCAAGGGGACGACAGTCTACAATGAGCAGTTCTTC. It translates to CASSKGTTVYNEQFF.

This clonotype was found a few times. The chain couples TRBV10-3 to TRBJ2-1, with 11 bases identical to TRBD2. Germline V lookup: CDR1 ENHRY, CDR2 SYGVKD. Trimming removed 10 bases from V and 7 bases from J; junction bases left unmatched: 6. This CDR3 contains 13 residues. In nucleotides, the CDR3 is TGTGCCACCGCTAGCGGGGGGCGGAATGAGCAGTTCTTC. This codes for CATASGGRNEQFF.

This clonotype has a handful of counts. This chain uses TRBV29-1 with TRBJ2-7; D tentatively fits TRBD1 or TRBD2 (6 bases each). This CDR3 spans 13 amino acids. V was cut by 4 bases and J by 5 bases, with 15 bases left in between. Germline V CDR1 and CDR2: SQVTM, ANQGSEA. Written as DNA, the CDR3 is TGCAGCGTTGTAGGGGGAGGAATAGACGAGCAGTACTTC. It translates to CSVVGGGIDEQYF.

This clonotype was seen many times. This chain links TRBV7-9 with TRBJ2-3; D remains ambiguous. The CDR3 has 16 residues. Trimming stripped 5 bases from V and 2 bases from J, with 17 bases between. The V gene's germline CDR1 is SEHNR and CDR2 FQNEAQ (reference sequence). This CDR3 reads CASSPHESSFTDTQYF. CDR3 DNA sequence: TGTGCCAGCAGCCCCCATGAGTCGAGCTTCACAGATACGCAGTATTTT.

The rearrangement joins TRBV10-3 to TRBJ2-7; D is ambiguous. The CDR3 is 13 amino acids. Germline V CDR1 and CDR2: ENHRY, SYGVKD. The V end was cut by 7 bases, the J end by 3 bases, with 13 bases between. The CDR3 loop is CAINTNLGYEQYF. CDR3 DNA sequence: TGTGCCATCAATACTAACTTAGGCTACGAGCAGTACTTC.

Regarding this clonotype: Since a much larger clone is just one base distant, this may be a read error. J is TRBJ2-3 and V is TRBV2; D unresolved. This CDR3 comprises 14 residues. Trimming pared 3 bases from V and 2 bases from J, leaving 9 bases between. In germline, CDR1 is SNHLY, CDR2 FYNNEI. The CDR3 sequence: CASSERRTTDTQYF. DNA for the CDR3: TGTGCCAGCAGTGAGAGACGAACCACAGATACGCAGTATTTT.

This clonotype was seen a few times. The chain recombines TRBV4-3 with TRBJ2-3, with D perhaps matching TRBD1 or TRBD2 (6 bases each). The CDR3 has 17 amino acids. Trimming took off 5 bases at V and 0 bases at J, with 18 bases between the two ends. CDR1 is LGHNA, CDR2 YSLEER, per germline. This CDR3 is CASSAGAGTPSTDTQYF. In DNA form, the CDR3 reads TGCGCCAGCAGCGCAGGGGCGGGGACCCCTAGCACAGATACGCAGTATTTT.

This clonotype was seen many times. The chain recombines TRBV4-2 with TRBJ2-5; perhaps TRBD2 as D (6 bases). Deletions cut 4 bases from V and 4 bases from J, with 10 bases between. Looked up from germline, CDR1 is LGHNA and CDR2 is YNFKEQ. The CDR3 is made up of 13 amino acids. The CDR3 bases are TGTGCCAGCAGCCCCGGGACTTTAGAGACCCAGTACTTC. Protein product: CASSPGTLETQYF.

The CDR3 here is CASSQDSAQSTIYF. CDR3 coding DNA: TGTGCCAGCAGCCAAGATAGCGCCCAGAGTACCATATATTTT. The chain is built from TRBV3-1 and TRBJ1-3; D gene unclear. CDR3 length: 14 amino acids. Germline assignment: CDR1 LGHDT and CDR2 YNNKEL (reference sequence). The V end lost 0 bases, the J end lost 10 bases, and 13 bases lay between the germline ends.

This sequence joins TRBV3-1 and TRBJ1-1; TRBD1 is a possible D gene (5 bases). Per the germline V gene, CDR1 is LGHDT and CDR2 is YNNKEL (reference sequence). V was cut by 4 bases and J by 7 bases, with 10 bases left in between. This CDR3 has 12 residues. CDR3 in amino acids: CASSLPQGEAFF. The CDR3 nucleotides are TGTGCCAGCAGCCTCCCCCAGGGTGAAGCTTTCTTT.

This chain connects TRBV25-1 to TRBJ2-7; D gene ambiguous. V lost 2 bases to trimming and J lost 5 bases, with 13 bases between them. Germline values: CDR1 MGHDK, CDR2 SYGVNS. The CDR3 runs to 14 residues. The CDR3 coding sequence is TGTGCCAGCAGTGAACCCGGGTCATCCCACGAGCAGTACTTC. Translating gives CASSEPGSSHEQYF.

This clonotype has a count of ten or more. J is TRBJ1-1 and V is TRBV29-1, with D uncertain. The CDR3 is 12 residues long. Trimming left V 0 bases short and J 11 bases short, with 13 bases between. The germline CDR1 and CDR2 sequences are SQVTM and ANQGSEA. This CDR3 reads CSVEDEGGTAFF. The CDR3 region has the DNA TGCAGCGTTGAAGACGAGGGAGGAACTGCTTTCTTT.

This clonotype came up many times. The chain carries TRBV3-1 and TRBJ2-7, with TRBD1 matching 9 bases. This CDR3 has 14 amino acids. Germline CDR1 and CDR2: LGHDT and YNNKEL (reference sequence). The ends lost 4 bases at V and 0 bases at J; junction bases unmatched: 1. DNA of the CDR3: TGTGCCAGCAGCCCGGGACAGGGCTCCTACGAGCAGTACTTC. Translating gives CASSPGQGSYEQYF.

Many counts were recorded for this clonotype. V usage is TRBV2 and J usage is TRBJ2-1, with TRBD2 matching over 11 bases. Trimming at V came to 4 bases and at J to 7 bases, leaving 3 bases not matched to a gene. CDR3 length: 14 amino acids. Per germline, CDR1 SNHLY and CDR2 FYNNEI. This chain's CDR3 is CASSGASGRNEQFF. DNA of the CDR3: TGTGCCAGCAGTGGGGCTAGCGGGAGGAATGAGCAGTTCTTC.

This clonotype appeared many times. The CDR3 coding sequence is TGTGCTAGTGACCATCAGGATACTAACTATGGCTACACCTTC. This gives the protein CASDHQDTNYGYTF. The gene calls are TRBV12-5 and TRBJ1-2, with no clear D. The CDR3 spans 14 residues. Trimming removed 7 bases at V and 0 bases at J, with 12 bases between. Germline V gives CDR1 LGHNT, CDR2 FRNRAP.

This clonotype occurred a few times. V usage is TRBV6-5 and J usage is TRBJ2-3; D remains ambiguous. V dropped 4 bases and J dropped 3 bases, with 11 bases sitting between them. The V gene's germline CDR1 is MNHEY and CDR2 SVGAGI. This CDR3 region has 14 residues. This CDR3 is CASSFDGETDTQYF. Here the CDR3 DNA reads TGTGCCAGCAGTTTCGATGGAGAAACAGATACGCAGTATTTT.

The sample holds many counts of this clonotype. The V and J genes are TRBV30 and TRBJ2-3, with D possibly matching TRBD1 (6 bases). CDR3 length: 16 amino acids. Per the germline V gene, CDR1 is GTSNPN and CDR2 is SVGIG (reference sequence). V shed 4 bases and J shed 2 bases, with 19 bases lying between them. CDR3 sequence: CAWTRGSADPTDTQYF. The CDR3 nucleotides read TGTGCCTGGACCAGGGGTTCAGCGGACCCCACAGATACGCAGTATTTT.

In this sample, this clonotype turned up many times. The CDR3 spells CASSYSPPPDISPSTDTQYF. CDR3 DNA sequence: TGTGCCAGCAGTTACTCGCCCCCCCCAGACATCTCTCCCTCCACAGATACGCAGTATTTT. The chain is built from TRBV6-2 or TRBV6-3 and TRBJ2-3; no firm D call. The V gene lost 0 bases and the J gene lost 2 bases, with 24 bases spanning the gap. This CDR3 region has 20 residues. Per the germline V gene, CDR1 is MNHEY and CDR2 is SVGEGT.

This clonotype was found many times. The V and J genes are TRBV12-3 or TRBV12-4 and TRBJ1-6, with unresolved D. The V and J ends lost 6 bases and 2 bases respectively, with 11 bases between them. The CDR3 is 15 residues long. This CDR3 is CASRVGGAYNSPLHF. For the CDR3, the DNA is TGTGCCAGCAGAGTGGGTGGGGCCTATAATTCACCCCTCCACTTT.

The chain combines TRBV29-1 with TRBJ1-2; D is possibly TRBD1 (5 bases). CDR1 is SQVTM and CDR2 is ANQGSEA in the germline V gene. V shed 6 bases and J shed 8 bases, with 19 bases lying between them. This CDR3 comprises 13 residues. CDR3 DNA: TGCAGCGTCGCCGGACACGTTACGGACGGCTACACCTTC. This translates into CSVAGHVTDGYTF.

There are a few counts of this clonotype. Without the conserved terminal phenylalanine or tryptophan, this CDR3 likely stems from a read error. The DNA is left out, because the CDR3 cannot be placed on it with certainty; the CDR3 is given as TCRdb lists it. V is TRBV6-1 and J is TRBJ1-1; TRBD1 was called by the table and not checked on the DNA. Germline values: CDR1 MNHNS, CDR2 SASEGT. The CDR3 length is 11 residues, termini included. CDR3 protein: CASSVRQVSSI.

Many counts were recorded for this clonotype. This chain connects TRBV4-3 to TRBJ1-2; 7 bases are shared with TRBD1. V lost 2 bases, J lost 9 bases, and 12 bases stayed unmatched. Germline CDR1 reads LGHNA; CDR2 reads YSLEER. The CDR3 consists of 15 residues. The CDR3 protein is CASSQPDREVHSYTF. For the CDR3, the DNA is TGCGCCAGCAGCCAACCAGACAGGGAGGTTCATAGCTACACCTTC.

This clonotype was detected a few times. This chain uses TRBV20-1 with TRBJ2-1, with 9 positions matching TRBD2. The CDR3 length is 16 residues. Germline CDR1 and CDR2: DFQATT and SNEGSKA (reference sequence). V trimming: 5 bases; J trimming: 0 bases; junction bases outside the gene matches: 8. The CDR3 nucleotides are TGCAGTGCTGGCCGAGCGGGAGGCCCCTCCTACAATGAGCAGTTCTTC. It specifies CSAGRAGGPSYNEQFF.